What follows is one T cell receptor beta chain and its context. The target antigen is unknown. Cultured CD4+ T cell DNA underwent sequencing with the Oncomine TCR Beta short-read assay. One entry per CDR3 protein, called by TCRdb with MiXCR from the PCR reads. This sample has approximately 4,000 distinct CDR3 sequences; 20% to 25% occur once, and the top ten carry 20%. Germline V lookup: CDR1 SGDLS, CDR2 YYNGEE. V lost 4 bases to trimming and J lost 7 bases, with 8 bases between them. The CDR3 sequence is 11 residues long. The sample comes from a study of vaccination and CD4 T cells after COVID-19. Treatment described: roughly 11-day PBMC culture with coronavirus spike peptide pools or control peptides (ViraFEST assay).

The sequenced sample was CD4+ T cells from blood, cultured in vitro. This chain uses TRBV9 with TRBJ1-2, with D perhaps TRBD1 (6 bases). The source of this sequence is a human donor who had recovered from COVID-19. In DNA form, the CDR3 reads TGTGCCAGCAGCACAGGGTTTGGCTACACCTTC. Its translation is CASSTGFGYTF.